The 4 T cell receptor beta chains listed next were all sequenced from one sample in a study of T cells in Graves' hyperthyroidism and ophthalmopathy (dated by TCRdb to between 2017 and 2020). The library was made by multiplex PCR. Sequenced on an Illumina HiSeq 2000. Amplification of TCR beta CDR3 regions was carried out from RNA transcripts. A first-round RT-PCR of the TCR CDR3 used the HTBI primer set with the Qiagen OneStep RT-PCR kit. TCRdb cleaned the public reads at Q25 with fastp, built clones with MiXCR and kept in-frame beta chains. Rows with one shared CDR3 protein collapse into an entry with the most common genes and DNA. This sample has roughly 560,000 distinct CDR3 sequences in its table, and about 15% of those were observed once. The ten largest clones represent around 4.5% of the sample. The sequenced material came from blood. The receptors originated from a woman aged 40 to 50 with Graves' ophthalmopathy.

This clonotype was observed many times. The chain has TRBV7-2 and TRBJ2-7; tentative D call: TRBD1 (6 bases). CDR3 length: 14 amino acids. V lost 5 bases and J lost 4, with 15 bases in between. Germline CDR1 SGHTA, CDR2 FQGNSA. In DNA, the CDR3 is TGTGCCAGCAGCCCCGAACAGGGATCATACGAGCAGTACTTC. Translated: CASSPEQGSYEQYF. The whole variable domain, filled in from reference TRBV7-2 and TRBJ2-7, reads GAGVSQSPSNKVTEKGKDVELRCDPISGHTALYWYRQSLGQGLEFLIYFQGNSAPDKSGLPSDRFSAERTGGSVSTLTIQRTQQEDSAVYLCASSPEQGSYEQYFGPGTRLTVT.

The chain uses TRBV7-3 and TRBJ2-5; D ambiguous. The CDR3 consists of 15 residues. V gave up 5 bases and J gave up 3 bases, with 16 bases separating them. In germline, CDR1 is SGHTA, CDR2 FQGTGA. CDR3 DNA sequence: TGTGCCAGCAGCCACCACGGCGCGGATAAAGAGACCCAGTACTTC. Amino acids: CASSHHGADKETQYF.

This sequence joins TRBV30 and TRBJ1-1, with 9 bases identical to TRBD1. In germline, CDR1 is GTSNPN, CDR2 SVGIG (reference sequence). The CDR3 length is 13 residues. V lost 7 bases, J lost 4 bases, and 7 bases stayed unmatched. This CDR3 reads CASQQGAGTEAFF. CDR3 sequence (DNA): TGTGCCTCACAACAGGGGGCCGGCACTGAAGCTTTCTTT.

This clonotype was recorded many times. The rearrangement uses TRBV2 and TRBJ2-7, with 10 bases identical to TRBD2. CDR3 size: 14 residues. The germline gives CDR1 SNHLY, CDR2 FYNNEI. The J segment lost 4 bases and the V segment lost 7 bases, leaving 7 bases of the junction unmatched. The CDR3 spells CASIRTSGAYEQYF. In DNA form, the CDR3 reads TGTGCCAGCATCCGGACTAGCGGCGCTTACGAGCAGTACTTC.